Presented here are 4 T cell receptor beta chains from one specimen sequenced in a study of naive and memory T cell subsets. Their cognate antigens are unknown. Two oligonucleotides, mixed equimolar, formed the beta constant-region primer covering TRBC1 and TRBC2. Nested alpha and beta constant-region primers with the SP2 primer drove four PCR rounds on ligated cDNA. TCRdb used MiXCR to reprocess the UMI-ligation and nested PCR reads, holding one entry per CDR3 protein. The sample gives 120,000 to 150,000 distinct CDR3 sequences, roughly a fifth of which show up once; about 0.57% is in the top ten. General study points: A few larger clonotypes appeared in naive repertoires, especially CD8, possibly memory cells re-expressing CD45RA.

Sequenced: naive CD8+ T cells from blood. These receptors were taken from a human donor in good health.

Only a few counts were recorded for this clonotype. V is TRBV12-3 or TRBV12-4 and J is TRBJ1-2; the match to TRBD1 covers 7 bases. CDR3 size: 15 residues. Losses at the gene ends were 5 bases for V and 8 bases for J; bases not matched to a gene: 14. CDR3 sequence: CASSQILTGSEGYTF. Written as DNA, the CDR3 is TGTGCCAGCAGTCAAATCCTGACAGGGTCTGAAGGCTACACCTTC.

The chain joins TRBV6-5 to TRBJ1-1, with D maybe TRBD1 (5 bases). The germline gives CDR1 MNHEY, CDR2 SVGAGI. The CDR3 totals 16 residues. Trimming pared 2 bases from V and 1 base from J, leaving 14 bases between. The CDR3 sequence is CASSYSQGWWNTEAFF. The DNA of the CDR3 is TGTGCCAGCAGTTACAGCCAGGGATGGTGGAACACTGAAGCTTTCTTT.

V is TRBV14 and J is TRBJ2-7; D may be TRBD2 (6 bases). V lost 1 base and J lost 6, with 16 bases in between. Germline CDR1 reads SGHDN; CDR2 reads FVKESK. The CDR3 spans 15 residues. In nucleotides, the CDR3 is TGTGCCAGCAGCCAAGTTAGCGGACCCTGGGGCGAGCAGTACTTC. Translating gives CASSQVSGPWGEQYF.

The genes are TRBV11-2 and TRBJ2-1, with D tentatively TRBD2 (5 bases). The CDR3 contains 14 residues. The germline gives CDR1 SGHAT, CDR2 FQNNGV. Between the trimmed V and J ends, which lost 3 bases and 4 bases, there was a span of 10 bases. The CDR3 DNA follows: TGTGCCAGCAGCTTTGGCGGGTTATACAATGAGCAGTTCTTC. The encoded protein is CASSFGGLYNEQFF. Filled out from reference TRBV11-2 and TRBJ2-1, the complete variable domain reads EAGVAQSPRYKIIEKRQSVAFWCNPISGHATLYWYQQILGQGPKLLIQFQNNGVVDDSQLPKDRFSAERLKGVDSTLKIQPAKLEDSAVYLCASSFGGLYNEQFFGPGTRLTVL.